Listed here are 14 T cell receptor beta chains from one sample, sequenced in a study of shared clonotypes between healthy human individuals. The data were produced by immunoSEQ multiplex PCR, yet TCRdb's version contains in-frame clones alone and is incomplete. The sample carries just under 350,000 clones, around four fifths recorded once. Sequencing was done on a sample of memory CD4+ T cells sorted from blood. The subset here: CD45RA-negative fraction. These receptors all come from a young man in good health.

This chain links TRBV2 with TRBJ2-1, with TRBD2 matching 9 bases. There are 14 residues in the CDR3. Germline assignment: CDR1 SNHLY and CDR2 FYNNEI. Unmatched junction bases numbered 5, after V lost 4 bases and J lost 7 bases. The CDR3 sequence is CASSGAGGRNEQFF. In nucleotides, the CDR3 is TGTGCCAGCAGTGGGGCGGGAGGGAGGAATGAGCAGTTCTTC.

The V gene is TRBV7-9, the J gene TRBJ1-1, with D perhaps matching TRBD1 (6 bases). Germline-derived CDR1 and CDR2 are SEHNR and FQNEAQ (reference sequence). This CDR3 contains 15 residues. The V and J ends lost 8 bases and 1 base respectively, with 17 bases between them. As DNA, the CDR3 is TGTGCCAGCGGTCTCCTAATACAGGGGAACACTGAAGCTTTCTTT. This sequence encodes CASGLLIQGNTEAFF.

This clone was seen a few times. The gene calls are TRBV6-5 and TRBJ2-1; 11 nucleotides line up with TRBD2. From germline, CDR1 is MNHEY and CDR2 SVGAGI. V trimming: 2 bases; J trimming: 5 bases; junction bases outside the gene matches: 5. There are 16 residues in the CDR3. CDR3 bases: TGTGCCAGCAGTTACCGTACTAGCGGGAGTAACAATGAGCAGTTCTTC. Translated: CASSYRTSGSNNEQFF.

This rearrangement joins TRBV6-1 to TRBJ2-7; possibly TRBD1 for D (5 bases). The germline V gene has CDR1 MNHNS and CDR2 SASEGT. CDR3 length: 13 residues. Trimming removed 6 bases from V and 0 bases from J, with 9 bases in between. CDR3 DNA: TGTGCCAGCAGCAGGGCCCACTCCTACGAGCAGTACTTC. It encodes CASSRAHSYEQYF.

The CDR3 nucleotides read TGTGCCAGCAGAAGGTTAGGGACAGGGAGTAGTCAGCTAACGGATCCTCTCCAAGAGACCCAGTACTTC. Protein: CASRRLGTGSSQLTDPLQETQYF. This chain links TRBV2 with TRBJ2-5; 9 nucleotides line up with TRBD1. This CDR3 has 23 residues. Trimming removed 6 bases from V and 1 base from J; junction bases left unmatched: 30. Germline V gene data show CDR1 as SNHLY and CDR2 as FYNNEI. Full variable domain (rest looked up from reference TRBV2 and TRBJ2-5): EPEVTQTPSHQVTQMGQEVILRCVPISNHLYFYWYRQILGQKVEFLVSFYNNEISEKSEIFDDQFSVERPDGSNFTLKIRSTKLEDSAMYFCASRRLGTGSSQLTDPLQETQYFGPGTRLLVL.

This clone is a singleton in its sample. The V and J genes are TRBV4-1 and TRBJ2-7, with 7 bases aligning to TRBD2. The junction had 10 bases not matched to a gene; V was cut back by 4 bases and J by 4 bases. Germline CDR1 reads MGHRA; CDR2 reads YSYEKL. The CDR3 loop spans 15 amino acids. CDR3 sequence (DNA): TGCGCCAGCAGCCCCGCCGGGAGCGGGACTTACGAGCAGTACTTC. Translating it yields CASSPAGSGTYEQYF.

Only a few counts were recorded for this clone. This rearrangement joins TRBV29-1 to TRBJ1-5; no clear D. The length of the CDR3 is 13 residues. CDR1 is SQVTM, CDR2 ANQGSEA, per germline. Deletions cut 4 bases from V and 7 bases from J, with 14 bases between. CDR3 DNA: TGCAGCGTTGGGGGTAGTGCATGGCAGCCCCAGCATTTT. Residues: CSVGGSAWQPQHF.

The chain combines TRBV27 with TRBJ2-7; the match to TRBD1 covers 7 bases. V shed 5 bases, J shed 2 bases, and the junction held 15 bases outside the gene matches. Per germline, CDR1 MNHEY and CDR2 SMNVEV (reference sequence). The CDR3 consists of 17 residues. This CDR3 reads CASSPITLLGGTYEQYF. The CDR3 coding sequence is TGTGCCAGCAGTCCTATTACCCTACTAGGGGGCACCTACGAGCAGTACTTC.

This clone was counted at least ten times. V gene TRBV2 combines with J gene TRBJ1-1; perhaps TRBD1 as D (5 bases). V lost 2 bases and J lost 0, with 7 bases in between. Germline-derived CDR1 and CDR2 are SNHLY and FYNNEI. CDR3 length equals 14 residues. The DNA for the CDR3 is TGTGCCAGCAGTGAACTGGGGGTGAACACTGAAGCTTTCTTT. Its protein product is CASSELGVNTEAFF. Looking up the rest from reference TRBV2 and TRBJ1-1 gives the full variable domain: EPEVTQTPSHQVTQMGQEVILRCVPISNHLYFYWYRQILGQKVEFLVSFYNNEISEKSEIFDDQFSVERPDGSNFTLKIRSTKLEDSAMYFCASSELGVNTEAFFGQGTRLTVV.

This chain links TRBV7-3 with TRBJ2-2; D possibly matches TRBD1 or TRBD2 (5 bases each). This CDR3 has 16 amino acids. Germline V gives CDR1 SGHTA, CDR2 FQGTGA. V gave up 4 bases and J gave up 5 bases, with 17 bases separating them. CDR3 in DNA: TGTGCCAGCAGCTCCCACGGTGGGGGTGGGACCGGGGAGCTGTTTTTT. This gives the protein CASSSHGGGGTGELFF.

This clone was counted a single time. This rearrangement joins TRBV5-1 to TRBJ2-1; D not certain. In germline, CDR1 is SGHRS, CDR2 YFSETQ. The V gene lost 0 bases and the J gene lost 3 bases, with 7 bases spanning the gap. The length of the CDR3 is 14 residues. The CDR3 region has the DNA TGCGCCAGCAGCTTGGGCCTAGACTACAATGAGCAGTTCTTC. This gives the protein CASSLGLDYNEQFF.

CDR3 region: CASSLGSSGSASLETQYF. As DNA, the CDR3 is TGCGCCAGCAGCTTGGGCTCTAGCGGGAGTGCTTCGTTGGAGACCCAGTACTTC. The chain joins TRBV5-1 to TRBJ2-5, with 10 bases fitting TRBD2. V lost 0 bases, J lost 5 bases, and 13 bases stayed unmatched. The CDR3 has 18 residues. The germline V gene has CDR1 SGHRS and CDR2 YFSETQ.

V and J are TRBV9 and TRBJ1-4; no definite D call. CDR1 and CDR2 (germline): SGDLS, YYNGEE. Trimming removed 4 bases from V and 0 bases from J, with 10 bases in between. The CDR3 is made up of 15 amino acids. In DNA, the CDR3 is TGTGCCAGCAGCCCCAGACATGCAACTAATGAAAAACTGTTTTTT. This gives the protein CASSPRHATNEKLFF.

The J gene is TRBJ2-3, the V gene TRBV28; 10 bases agree with TRBD2. The length of the CDR3 is 16 residues. The V gene end was trimmed by 5 bases and the J gene end by 0 bases; junction bases not matched to a gene: 5. Germline V gene lookup returns CDR1 MDHEN and CDR2 SYDVKM. CDR3 loop: CASSPATSGSTDTQYF. In DNA form, the CDR3 reads TGTGCCAGCAGTCCGGCGACTAGCGGGAGCACAGATACGCAGTATTTT. Combining the CDR3 with reference TRBV28 and TRBJ2-3 gives the whole variable domain DVKVTQSSRYLVKRTGEKVFLECVQDMDHENMFWYRQDPGLGLRLIYFSYDVKMKEKGDIPEGYSVSREKKERFSLILESASTNQTSMYLCASSPATSGSTDTQYFGPGTRLTVL.